This TCR beta chain was recorded in a study of cytomegalovirus exposure and HLA in healthy donors. This clone has just one count. In germline, CDR1 is LNHDA, CDR2 SQIVND (reference sequence). V was trimmed by 8 bases and J by 3 bases, leaving 13 bases between them. The CDR3 extends over 13 amino acids. The PCR contained 60 Vbeta and 13 Jbeta primers. Assay: immunoSEQ multiplex PCR; the TCRdb copy retains only in-frame clones and omits some. This sample carries over 40,000 clones, approximately 86% of them seen once, and the ten largest clones take around 8%. The origin of this receptor is a woman in her 40s in good health and CMV-seropositive. V is TRBV19 and J is TRBJ1-2; no clear D gene. Sequenced sample: PBMCs. The CDR3 DNA sequence: TGTGCCAGTTCGGAGCAACCCTACTATGGCTACACCTTC. Its translation is CASSEQPYYGYTF.